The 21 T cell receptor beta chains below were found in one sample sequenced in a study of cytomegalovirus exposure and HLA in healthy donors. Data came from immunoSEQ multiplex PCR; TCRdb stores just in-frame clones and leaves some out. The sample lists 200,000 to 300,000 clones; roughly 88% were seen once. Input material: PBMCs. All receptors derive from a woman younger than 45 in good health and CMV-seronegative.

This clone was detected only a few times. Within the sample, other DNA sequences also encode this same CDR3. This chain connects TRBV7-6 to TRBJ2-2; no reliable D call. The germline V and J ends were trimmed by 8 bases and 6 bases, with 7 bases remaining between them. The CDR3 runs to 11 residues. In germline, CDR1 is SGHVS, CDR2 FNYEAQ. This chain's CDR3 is CASSGAGELFF. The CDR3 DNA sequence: TGTGCCAGCTCGGGCGCCGGGGAGCTGTTTTTT.

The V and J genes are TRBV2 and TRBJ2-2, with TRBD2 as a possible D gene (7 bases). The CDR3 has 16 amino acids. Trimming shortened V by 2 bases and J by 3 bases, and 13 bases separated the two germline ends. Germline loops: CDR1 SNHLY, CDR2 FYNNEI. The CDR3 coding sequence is TGTGCCAGCAGTGAAAGCGCCGGGGGGCACACCGGGGAGCTGTTTTTT. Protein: CASSESAGGHTGELFF.

CDR3 coding DNA: TGTGCCAGCAGAAAGAAAGGGACAGGGGGCTCTAACGAGCAGTACTTC. It yields the protein CASRKKGTGGSNEQYF. The rearrangement joins TRBV5-4 to TRBJ2-7; 12 positions match TRBD1. This CDR3 has 16 amino acids. The ends lost 5 bases at V and 5 bases at J; junction bases unmatched: 11. Per the germline V gene, CDR1 is SGHNT and CDR2 is YYREEE (reference sequence).

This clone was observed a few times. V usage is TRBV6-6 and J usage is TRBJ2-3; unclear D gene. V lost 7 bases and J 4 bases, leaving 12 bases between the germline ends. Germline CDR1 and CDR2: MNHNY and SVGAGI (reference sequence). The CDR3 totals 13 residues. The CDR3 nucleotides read TGTGCCAGCACGGGCTTCTGGGCAGATACGCAGTATTTT. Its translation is CASTGFWADTQYF.

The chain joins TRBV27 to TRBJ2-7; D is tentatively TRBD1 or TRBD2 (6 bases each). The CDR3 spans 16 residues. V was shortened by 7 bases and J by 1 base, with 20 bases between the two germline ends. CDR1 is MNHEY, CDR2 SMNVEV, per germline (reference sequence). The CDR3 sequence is CASIGGADKLSYEQYF. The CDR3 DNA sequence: TGTGCCAGCATCGGGGGCGCAGATAAGTTATCCTACGAGCAGTACTTC.

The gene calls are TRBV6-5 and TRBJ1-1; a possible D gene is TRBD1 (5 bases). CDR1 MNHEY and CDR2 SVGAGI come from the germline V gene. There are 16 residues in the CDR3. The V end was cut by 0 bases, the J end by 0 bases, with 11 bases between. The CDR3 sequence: CASSYSSTRVNTEAFF. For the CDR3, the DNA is TGTGCCAGCAGTTACTCGAGTACCAGGGTGAACACTGAAGCTTTCTTT.

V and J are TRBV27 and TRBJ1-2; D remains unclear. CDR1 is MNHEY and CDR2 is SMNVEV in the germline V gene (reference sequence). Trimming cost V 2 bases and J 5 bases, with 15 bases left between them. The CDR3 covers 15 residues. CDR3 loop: CASSLRDGVSYGYTF. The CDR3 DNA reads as TGTGCCAGCAGTTTACGAGACGGAGTATCATATGGCTACACCTTC.

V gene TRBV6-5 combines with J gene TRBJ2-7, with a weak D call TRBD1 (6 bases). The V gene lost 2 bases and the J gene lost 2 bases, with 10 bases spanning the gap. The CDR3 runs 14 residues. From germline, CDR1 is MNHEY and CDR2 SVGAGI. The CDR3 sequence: CASSYAAGAYEQYF. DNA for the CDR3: TGTGCCAGCAGTTACGCGGCAGGGGCCTACGAGCAGTACTTC.

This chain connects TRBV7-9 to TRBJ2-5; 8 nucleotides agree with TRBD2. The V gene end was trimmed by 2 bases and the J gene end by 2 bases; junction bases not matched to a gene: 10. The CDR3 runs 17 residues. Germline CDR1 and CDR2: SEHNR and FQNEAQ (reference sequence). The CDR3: CASSLSGGVLAQETQYF. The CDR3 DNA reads TGTGCCAGCAGCTTATCGGGGGGGGTACTGGCACAAGAGACCCAGTACTTC.

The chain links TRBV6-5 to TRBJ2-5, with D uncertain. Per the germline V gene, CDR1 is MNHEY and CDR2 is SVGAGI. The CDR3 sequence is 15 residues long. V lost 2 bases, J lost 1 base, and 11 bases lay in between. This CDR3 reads CASSYTINRQETQYF. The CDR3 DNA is TGTGCCAGCAGTTACACTATAAACCGCCAAGAGACCCAGTACTTC.

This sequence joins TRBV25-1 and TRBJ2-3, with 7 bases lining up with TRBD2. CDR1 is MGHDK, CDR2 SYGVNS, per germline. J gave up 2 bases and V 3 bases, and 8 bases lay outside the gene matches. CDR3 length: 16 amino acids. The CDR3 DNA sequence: TGTGCCAGCAGTGATGTGGCGGGAGCCCCCACAGATACGCAGTATTTT. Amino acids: CASSDVAGAPTDTQYF.

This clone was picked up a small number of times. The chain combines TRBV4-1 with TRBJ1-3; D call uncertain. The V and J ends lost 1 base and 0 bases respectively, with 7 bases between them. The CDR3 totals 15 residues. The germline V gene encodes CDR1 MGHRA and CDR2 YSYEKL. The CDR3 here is CASSQVLSSGNTIYF. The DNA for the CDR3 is TGCGCCAGCAGCCAAGTTCTCAGCTCTGGAAACACCATATATTTT.

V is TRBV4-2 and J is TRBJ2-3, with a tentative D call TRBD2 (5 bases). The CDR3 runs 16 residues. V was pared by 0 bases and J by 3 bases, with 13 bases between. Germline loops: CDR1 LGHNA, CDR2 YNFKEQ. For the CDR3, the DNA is TGTGCCAGCAGCCAAGATACGAGCGGAAAAACAGATACGCAGTATTTT. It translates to CASSQDTSGKTDTQYF.

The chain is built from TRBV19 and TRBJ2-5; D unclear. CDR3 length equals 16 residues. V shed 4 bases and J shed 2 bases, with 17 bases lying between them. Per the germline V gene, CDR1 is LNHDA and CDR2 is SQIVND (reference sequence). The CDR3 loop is CASSTDRQGYQETQYF. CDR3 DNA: TGTGCCAGTAGTACCGATCGACAAGGTTATCAAGAGACCCAGTACTTC.

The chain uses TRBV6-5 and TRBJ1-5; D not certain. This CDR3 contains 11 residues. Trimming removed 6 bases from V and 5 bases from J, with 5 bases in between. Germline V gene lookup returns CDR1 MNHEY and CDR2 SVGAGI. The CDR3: CASRMDQPQHF. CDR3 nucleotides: TGTGCCAGCAGAATGGATCAGCCCCAGCATTTT.

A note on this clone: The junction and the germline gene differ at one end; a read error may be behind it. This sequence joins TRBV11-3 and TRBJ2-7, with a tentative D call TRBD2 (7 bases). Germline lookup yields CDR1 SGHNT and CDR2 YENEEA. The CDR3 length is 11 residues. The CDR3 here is CASSLDQGTIF. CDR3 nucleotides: TGTGCCAGCAGCTTAGATCAGGGGACTATATTC.

In DNA, the CDR3 is TGTGCCTGGAGGGCGAACAGTGTCACTAATGAAAAACTGTTTTTT. The encoded protein is CAWRANSVTNEKLFF. The chain links TRBV30 to TRBJ1-4; D call uncertain. The CDR3 totals 15 residues. CDR1 is GTSNPN and CDR2 is SVGIG in the germline V gene (reference sequence). Trimming left V 3 bases short and J 2 bases short, with 13 bases between.

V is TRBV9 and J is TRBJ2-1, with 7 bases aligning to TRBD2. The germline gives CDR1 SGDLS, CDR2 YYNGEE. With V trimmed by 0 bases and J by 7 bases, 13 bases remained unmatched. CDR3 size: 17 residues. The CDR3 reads CASSVAYPEGGPNEQFF. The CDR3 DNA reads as TGTGCCAGCAGCGTAGCTTATCCTGAGGGAGGGCCGAATGAGCAGTTCTTC.

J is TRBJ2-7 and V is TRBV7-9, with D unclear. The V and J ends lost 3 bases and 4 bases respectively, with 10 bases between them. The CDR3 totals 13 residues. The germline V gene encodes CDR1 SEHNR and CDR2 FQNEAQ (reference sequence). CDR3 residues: CASSFGPAYEQYF. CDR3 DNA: TGTGCCAGCAGCTTTGGGCCGGCGTACGAGCAGTACTTC.

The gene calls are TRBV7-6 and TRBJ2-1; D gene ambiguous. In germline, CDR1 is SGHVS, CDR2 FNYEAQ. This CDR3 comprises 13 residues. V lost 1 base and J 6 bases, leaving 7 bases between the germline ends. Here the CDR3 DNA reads TGTGCCAGCAGCTTAGGGTCGCTCAATGAGCAGTTCTTC. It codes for CASSLGSLNEQFF.

The CDR3 DNA is TGTGCCAGCAGCCCAGGCGGGACAGGCACTAATACGCAGTATTTT. It codes for CASSPGGTGTNTQYF. The rearrangement joins TRBV7-2 to TRBJ2-3; 8 bases align to TRBD1. The CDR3 has 15 residues. The V gene end was trimmed by 5 bases and the J gene end by 7 bases; junction bases not matched to a gene: 11. Germline CDR1 reads SGHTA; CDR2 reads FQGNSA.